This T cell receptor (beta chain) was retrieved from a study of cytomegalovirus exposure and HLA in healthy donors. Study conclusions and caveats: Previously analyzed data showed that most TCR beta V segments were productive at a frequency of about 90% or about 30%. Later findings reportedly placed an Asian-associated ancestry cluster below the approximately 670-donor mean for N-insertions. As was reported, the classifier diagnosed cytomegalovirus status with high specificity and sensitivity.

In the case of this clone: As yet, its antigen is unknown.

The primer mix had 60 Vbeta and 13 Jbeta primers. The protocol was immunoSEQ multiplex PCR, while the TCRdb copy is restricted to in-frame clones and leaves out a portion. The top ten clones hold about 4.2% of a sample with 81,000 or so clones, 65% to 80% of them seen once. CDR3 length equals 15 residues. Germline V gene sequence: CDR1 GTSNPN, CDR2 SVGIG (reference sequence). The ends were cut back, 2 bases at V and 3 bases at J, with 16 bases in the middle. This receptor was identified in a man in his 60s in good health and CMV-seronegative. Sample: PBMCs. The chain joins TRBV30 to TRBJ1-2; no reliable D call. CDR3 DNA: TGTGCCTGGAGTTCCGGGTTGGAGGTTCACTATGGCTACACCTTC. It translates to CAWSSGLEVHYGYTF.